A single sample gave rise to the 27 T cell receptor beta chains below, sequenced in a study of T cells after yellow fever vaccination. TCRdb reprocessed the 5' RACE reads with MiXCR, giving one entry per CDR3 protein. The sample carries 450,000 to 550,000 distinct CDR3 sequences, about a fifth recorded once. Sequenced material: PBMCs, taken 15 days after the yellow fever booster vaccination. These receptors all stem from a man in his thirties or forties who received the YFV17D yellow fever vaccine.

The chain couples TRBV29-1 to TRBJ1-1; 10 positions agree with TRBD1. From germline, CDR1 is SQVTM and CDR2 ANQGSEA. The CDR3 loop spans 14 amino acids. The junction had 11 bases not matched to a gene; V was cut back by 3 bases and J by 10 bases. CDR3 protein: CSVEKGGQGELAFF. The CDR3 DNA sequence: TGCAGCGTTGAGAAAGGCGGACAGGGGGAATTAGCTTTCTTT. Variable domain in full (rest from reference TRBV29-1 and TRBJ1-1): SAVISQKPSRDICQRGTSLTIQCQVDSQVTMMFWYRQQPGQSLTLIATANQGSEATYESGFVIDKFPISRPNLTFSTLTVSNMSPEDSSIYLCSVEKGGQGELAFFGQGTRLTVV.

This clonotype was detected a few times. The chain carries TRBV5-1 and TRBJ2-5, with D uncertain. V was trimmed by 2 bases and J by 2 bases, leaving 7 bases between them. Germline-derived CDR1 and CDR2 are SGHRS and YFSETQ. This CDR3 is 13 amino acids long. The DNA for the CDR3 is TGCGCCAGCAGCTTAATGGGTCAAGAGACCCAGTACTTC. As protein: CASSLMGQETQYF.

The J gene is TRBJ2-7, the V gene TRBV29-1, with D possibly being TRBD1 or TRBD2 (5 bases each). Trimming took 7 bases from V and 3 from J, leaving 16 bases between them. The germline CDR1 and CDR2 sequences are SQVTM and ANQGSEA. This CDR3 has 13 residues. This chain's CDR3 is CSGWDGSDYEQYF. Written as DNA, the CDR3 is TGCAGCGGTTGGGACGGATCAGACTACGAGCAGTACTTC.

The genes are TRBV29-1 and TRBJ2-7; no clear D. The CDR3 spans 11 residues. V was shortened by 4 bases and J by 7 bases, with 11 bases between the two germline ends. CDR1 is SQVTM and CDR2 is ANQGSEA in the germline V gene. The CDR3 sequence: CSVGKDREQYF. The CDR3 DNA reads TGCAGCGTTGGCAAAGATCGGGAGCAGTACTTC.

This clonotype occurred a few times. The chain employs TRBV4-3 and TRBJ2-7; weak D call: TRBD1 (7 bases). Trimming removed 4 bases at V and 0 bases at J, with 16 bases between. Per germline, CDR1 LGHNA and CDR2 YSLEER. The CDR3 contains 16 residues. CDR3 sequence (DNA): TGCGCCAGCAGCCGCGCTGCGGGACAGAGCTCCTACGAGCAGTACTTC. It translates to CASSRAAGQSSYEQYF.

This clonotype came up many times. The rearrangement joins TRBV29-1 to TRBJ1-2; no clear D gene. This CDR3 comprises 13 residues. V gave up 0 bases and J gave up 8 bases, with 13 bases separating them. Per the germline V gene, CDR1 is SQVTM and CDR2 is ANQGSEA. The CDR3 reads CSVEDRQAWGYTF. The CDR3 DNA is TGCAGCGTTGAAGATCGCCAGGCGTGGGGCTACACCTTC.

CDR3 residues: CSASGGPDEQYF. The CDR3, as DNA: TGCAGTGCCAGTGGAGGGCCGGACGAGCAGTACTTC. This chain links TRBV20-1 with TRBJ2-7; D is perhaps TRBD2 (6 bases). V dropped 6 bases and J dropped 5 bases, with 14 bases sitting between them. Germline V gene data show CDR1 as DFQATT and CDR2 as SNEGSKA (reference sequence). The CDR3 sequence is 12 residues long.

V is TRBV6-1 and J is TRBJ2-1; D might be TRBD1 (7 bases). Per germline, CDR1 MNHNS and CDR2 SASEGT. The CDR3 covers 18 residues. Trimming stripped 5 bases from V and 7 bases from J, with 27 bases between. For the CDR3, the DNA is TGTGCCAGCAGTCCGTCTGATTTACACAGGGGAGGTGGAAATGAGCAGTTCTTC. It is translated as CASSPSDLHRGGGNEQFF.

The V and J genes are TRBV12-3 or TRBV12-4 and TRBJ2-5, with 8 bases aligning to TRBD1. There are 15 residues in the CDR3. Trimming removed 3 bases from V and 5 bases from J; junction bases left unmatched: 8. In nucleotides, the CDR3 is TGTGCCAGCAGTTTGTCAGGGGGCGGGTTTGAGACCCAGTACTTC. This encodes CASSLSGGGFETQYF.

This sequence joins TRBV7-2 and TRBJ2-3; 9 bases fit TRBD2. Unmatched junction bases numbered 14, after V lost 5 bases and J lost 8 bases. CDR3 size: 16 residues. Germline CDR1 reads SGHTA; CDR2 reads FQGNSA. DNA of the CDR3: TGTGCCAGCAGCCCGCTGCTACCGACTAGCGGCGGTACGCAGTATTTT. Protein product: CASSPLLPTSGGTQYF.

The chain is built from TRBV7-8 and TRBJ2-7, with a possible D match to TRBD2 (5 bases). The length of the CDR3 is 12 residues. Trimming left V 6 bases short and J 6 bases short, with 12 bases between. CDR1 and CDR2 from the germline V gene are SGHVS and FQNEAQ. The CDR3 protein is CASSFGESEQYF. The CDR3 nucleotides read TGTGCCAGCAGTTTCGGGGAGTCCGAGCAGTACTTC.

The V gene is TRBV11-2, the J gene TRBJ2-3; TRBD2 aligns across 10 bases. From germline, CDR1 is SGHAT and CDR2 FQNNGV. The CDR3 extends over 16 amino acids. J gave up 7 bases and V 6 bases, and 13 bases lay outside the gene matches. The CDR3, as DNA: TGTGCCAGCAGACTTCCCCCAGCGGGAGGGCCTTATACGCAGTATTTT. Its protein product is CASRLPPAGGPYTQYF.

J is TRBJ2-7 and V is TRBV9; 7 bases align to TRBD1. Germline V gene lookup returns CDR1 SGDLS and CDR2 YYNGEE. The junction had 8 bases not matched to a gene; V was cut back by 1 base and J by 7 bases. CDR3 length equals 14 residues. CDR3 sequence (DNA): TGTGCCAGCAGCGTATCGACAGGGACGGGGGAGCAGTACTTC. It is translated as CASSVSTGTGEQYF.

The CDR3 spells CASSSGTFTGELFF. The CDR3 DNA reads TGTGCCAGCAGTTCAGGGACATTCACCGGGGAGCTGTTTTTT. This sequence joins TRBV27 and TRBJ2-2; the D gene is possibly TRBD1 (6 bases). The V gene's germline CDR1 is MNHEY and CDR2 SMNVEV (reference sequence). This CDR3 spans 14 amino acids. V was clipped by 4 bases and J by 4 bases, with 10 bases between them.

V and J are TRBV10-3 and TRBJ2-3, with D hard to call. The CDR3 is made up of 15 amino acids. Trimming left V 0 bases short and J 2 bases short, with 9 bases between. Per the germline V gene, CDR1 is ENHRY and CDR2 is SYGVKD. The CDR3 loop reads CAISESREYTDTQYF. CDR3 DNA sequence: TGTGCCATCAGTGAGTCTCGTGAATACACAGATACGCAGTATTTT.

The V call is TRBV24-1, the J call TRBJ2-5, with TRBD1 identical over 9 bases. With V trimmed by 3 bases and J by 5 bases, 6 bases remained unmatched. The germline V gene has CDR1 KGHDR and CDR2 SFDVKD. This CDR3 is 15 amino acids long. The CDR3 spells CATSDAGQGRETQYF. CDR3 nucleotides: TGTGCCACCAGTGATGCGGGACAGGGACGGGAGACCCAGTACTTC.

The rearrangement links TRBV15 to TRBJ2-2, with a possible D match to TRBD1 (5 bases). Germline CDR1 LNHNV, CDR2 YYDKDF (reference sequence). Trimming stripped 7 bases from V and 1 base from J, with 10 bases between. The CDR3 totals 14 residues. The CDR3 sequence: CATNRMRNTGELFF. The CDR3 DNA reads as TGTGCCACCAACAGGATGAGGAACACCGGGGAGCTGTTTTTT.

This clonotype was counted between two and nine times. The genes are TRBV7-9 and TRBJ2-5, with TRBD2 identical over 8 bases. The CDR3 sequence is 12 residues long. Germline V gives CDR1 SEHNR, CDR2 FQNEAQ (reference sequence). Trimming at V came to 11 bases and at J to 5 bases, leaving 7 bases not matched to a gene. The CDR3 protein is CAPSSGSETQYF. The CDR3 bases are TGTGCCCCCTCCAGCGGGAGTGAGACCCAGTACTTC.

The chain couples TRBV5-1 to TRBJ2-5; D is unclear. Trimming removed 2 bases at V and 4 bases at J, with 15 bases between. There are 15 residues in the CDR3. Germline V gene lookup returns CDR1 SGHRS and CDR2 YFSETQ. CDR3 region: CASSLTAPDLETQYF. DNA of the CDR3: TGCGCCAGCAGCTTAACGGCACCAGACTTAGAGACCCAGTACTTC.

This clonotype was picked up a small number of times. The chain joins TRBV19 to TRBJ2-1, with D hard to call. Looked up from germline, CDR1 is LNHDA and CDR2 is SQIVND (reference sequence). CDR3 size: 13 residues. V was cut by 5 bases and J by 1 base, with 6 bases left in between. CDR3 sequence (DNA): TGTGCCAGTAGTTTAAGATCCTACAATGAGCAGTTCTTC. It yields the protein CASSLRSYNEQFF.

V usage is TRBV27 and J usage is TRBJ2-3; no clear D gene. Trimming shortened V by 3 bases and J by 2 bases, and 9 bases separated the two germline ends. Germline-derived CDR1 and CDR2 are MNHEY and SMNVEV (reference sequence). CDR3 length: 14 residues. This CDR3 reads CASSFVGYTDTQYF. CDR3 nucleotides: TGTGCCAGCAGTTTTGTGGGGTACACAGATACGCAGTATTTT.

There are many counts of this clonotype. The chain couples TRBV18 to TRBJ1-5, with D possibly TRBD1 on 5 matching bases. V was cut by 4 bases and J by 5 bases, with 9 bases left in between. Germline V CDR1 and CDR2: KGHSH, LQKENI. The CDR3 consists of 13 residues. The CDR3 loop reads CASSLTGYQPQHF. In nucleotides, the CDR3 is TGTGCCAGCTCACTCACAGGCTATCAGCCCCAGCATTTT.

This clonotype was picked up a small number of times. The genes are TRBV27 and TRBJ2-7; unclear D gene. V gave up 8 bases and J gave up 5 bases, with 19 bases separating them. CDR1 MNHEY and CDR2 SMNVEV come from the germline V gene (reference sequence). This CDR3 has 14 residues. This CDR3 reads CASRMGFGRDEQYF. CDR3 DNA: TGTGCCAGCCGGATGGGGTTTGGAAGGGACGAGCAGTACTTC.

V usage is TRBV5-1 and J usage is TRBJ2-1; TRBD2 is a possible D gene (6 bases). Trimming stripped 4 bases from V and 9 bases from J, with 14 bases between. The germline CDR1 and CDR2 sequences are SGHRS and YFSETQ. This CDR3 comprises 13 residues. CDR3 region: CASSMDPEGEQFF. Written as DNA, the CDR3 is TGCGCCAGCAGCATGGACCCGGAGGGTGAGCAGTTCTTC.

This clonotype was recorded a few times. V and J are TRBV28 and TRBJ2-5; D is possibly TRBD2 (6 bases). The CDR3 has 15 amino acids. V shed 7 bases and J shed 1 base, with 16 bases lying between them. Germline loops: CDR1 MDHEN, CDR2 SYDVKM. For the CDR3, the DNA is TGTGCCAGCACCCTCGCGGGGAGGTCCCAAGAGACCCAGTACTTC. Translation: CASTLAGRSQETQYF.

V usage is TRBV7-2 and J usage is TRBJ2-3; a possible D gene is TRBD1 (5 bases). The CDR3 consists of 16 residues. V was clipped by 3 bases and J by 2 bases, with 15 bases between them. Germline CDR1 is SGHTA and CDR2 is FQGNSA. This CDR3 is CASSFQGRRVTDTQYF. DNA for the CDR3: TGTGCCAGCAGCTTCCAGGGCCGGCGTGTCACAGATACGCAGTATTTT.

The rearrangement joins TRBV20-1 to TRBJ2-2; no clear D. The CDR3 length is 14 residues. Trimming removed 1 base at V and 4 bases at J, with 10 bases between. CDR1 is DFQATT, CDR2 SNEGSKA, per germline (reference sequence). The CDR3 is CSARAGRATGELFF. Here the CDR3 DNA reads TGCAGTGCTAGAGCAGGCCGAGCCACCGGGGAGCTGTTTTTT.